This T cell receptor beta chain was identified in a study of shared clonotypes between healthy human individuals. Overall study: Aged between 18 and 49, the donors were two women and a few men.

Profiled with immunoSEQ multiplex PCR; TCRdb holds only in-frame clones, not every one. The top ten clones hold around 1.2% of a sample with around 2,000,000 clones, approximately 94% of them seen once. V was clipped by 2 bases and J by 6 bases, with 10 bases between them. CDR3 length: 14 amino acids. Germline V CDR1 and CDR2: ENHRY, SYGVKD. A note on this clone: No antigen is known for it.

Naivety among CD8 cells was defined by CD45RO negativity and positive CCR7 selection, thereby excluding terminally differentiated effector memory CD45RA+ cells. Findings of the study overall: Clonotypes that were shared across a handful of donors made up approximately 5% of naive CD4 clonotypes.

Sequencing input: naive CD8+ T cells sorted from blood. The rearrangement links TRBV10-3 to TRBJ1-4; D is undetermined. This sequence was found in a man aged 18 to 29 in good health. The CDR3 bases are TGTGCCATCAGTGAGGGTACAGACGATGAAAAACTGTTTTTT. Translated, it gives CAISEGTDDEKLFF.